This T cell receptor (beta chain) originates from a study of T cells in Graves' hyperthyroidism and ophthalmopathy. Overall study results and limits: Most thyroid clonotypes with frequency above 0.001 were detected in blood. Through a model of 13 V-J features, ophthalmopathy was separated from stable hyperthyroidism. Ophthalmopathy, as predicted by the model, came a median around 6.7 months after the prediction.

This CDR3 spans 16 amino acids. Germline assignment: CDR1 SGHVS and CDR2 FQNEAQ. V lost 2 bases, J lost 10 bases, and 9 bases stayed unmatched. Points on this clonotype: No antigen is known for it.

Each diagnosis was grounded in clinical symptoms, serum thyroxine and TRAb, thyroid ultrasound, and orbital computed tomography. Amplification of TCR beta CDR3 regions was performed using RNA transcripts as template. Using the HTBI primer set, a first-round RT-PCR was run on the TCR CDR3. TCRdb re-analysed the multiplex PCR reads in MiXCR, keeping a single row per CDR3 protein. The repertoire holds about 540,000 distinct CDR3 sequences, with 40% to 55% as singletons. The sample was peripheral blood or thyroid tissue (not recorded which). This TCR was recovered from a woman aged 18-29 years with Graves' hyperthyroidism. V usage is TRBV7-8 and J usage is TRBJ1-6; 9 bases match TRBD1. CDR3 coding DNA: TGTGCCAGCAGCTTAAGGGGGACAGGGACGACGTCACCCCTCCACTTT. Its translation is CASSLRGTGTTSPLHF.